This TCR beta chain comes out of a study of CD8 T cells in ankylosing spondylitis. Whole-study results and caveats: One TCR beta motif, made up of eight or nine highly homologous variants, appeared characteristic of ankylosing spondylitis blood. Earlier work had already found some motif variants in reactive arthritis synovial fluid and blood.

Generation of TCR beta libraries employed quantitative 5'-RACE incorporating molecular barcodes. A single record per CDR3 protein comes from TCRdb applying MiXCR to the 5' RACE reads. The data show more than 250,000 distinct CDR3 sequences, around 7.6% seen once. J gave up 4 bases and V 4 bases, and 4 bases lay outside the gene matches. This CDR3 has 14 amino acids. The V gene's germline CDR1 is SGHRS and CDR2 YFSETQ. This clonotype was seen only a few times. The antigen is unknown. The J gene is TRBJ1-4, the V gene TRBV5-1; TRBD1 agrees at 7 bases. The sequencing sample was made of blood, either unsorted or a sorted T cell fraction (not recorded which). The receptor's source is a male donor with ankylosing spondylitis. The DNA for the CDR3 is TGCGCCAGCAGCCCAGACAGGGATAATGAAAAACTGTTTTTT. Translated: CASSPDRDNEKLFF.